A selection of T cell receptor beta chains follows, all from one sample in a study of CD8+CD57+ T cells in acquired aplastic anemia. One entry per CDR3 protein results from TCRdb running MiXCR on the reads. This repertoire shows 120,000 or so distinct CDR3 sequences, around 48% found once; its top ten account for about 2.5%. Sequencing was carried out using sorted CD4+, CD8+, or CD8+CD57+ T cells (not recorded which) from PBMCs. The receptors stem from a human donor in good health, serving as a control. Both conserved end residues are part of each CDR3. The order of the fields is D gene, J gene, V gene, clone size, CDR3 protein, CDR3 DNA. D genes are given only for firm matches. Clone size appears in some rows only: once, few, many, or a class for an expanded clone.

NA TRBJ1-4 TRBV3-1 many CASSNLNEKLFF TGTGCCAGCAGTAACCTTAATGAAAAACTGTTTTTT
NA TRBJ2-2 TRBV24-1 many CATKPNRSNTGELFF TGTGCCACCAAGCCGAACAGGAGTAACACCGGGGAGCTGTTTTTT
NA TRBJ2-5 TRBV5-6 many CASSLPGGYQETQYF TGTGCCAGCAGCTTGCCAGGGGGGTACCAAGAGACCCAGTACTTC
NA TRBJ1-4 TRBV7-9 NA CASSLASASNEKLFF TGTGCCAGCAGCTTAGCTTCGGCGAGCAATGAAAAACTGTTTTTT
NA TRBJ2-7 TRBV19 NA CASSRDGPYEQYF TGTGCCAGTAGTAGGGACGGCCCCTACGAGCAGTACTTC
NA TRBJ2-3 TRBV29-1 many CSVGGDIRTDTQYF TGCAGCGTTGGCGGGGACATCCGCACAGATACGCAGTATTTT
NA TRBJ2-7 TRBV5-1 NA CASRGEIRTLSYEQYF TGCGCCAGCAGAGGAGAAATCAGGACCCTCTCCTACGAGCAGTACTTC
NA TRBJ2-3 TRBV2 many CASSERRGTDTQYF TGTGCCAGCAGTGAAAGGAGGGGCACAGATACGCAGTATTTT
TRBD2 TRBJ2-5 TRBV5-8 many CASSSGTSGGETQYF TGTGCCAGCAGCTCCGGGACTAGCGGGGGGGAGACCCAGTACTTC
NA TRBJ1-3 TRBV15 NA CATSFPPSGNAIYF TGTGCCACCAGCTTTCCTCCGTCGGGAAACGCCATATATTTT
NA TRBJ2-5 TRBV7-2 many CASRANLGVYEETQYF TGTGCCAGCAGGGCAAACTTAGGAGTTTATGAAGAGACCCAGTACTTC
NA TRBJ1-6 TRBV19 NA CASSDTGPFNSPLHF TGTGCCAGTAGTGATACAGGGCCTTTTAATTCACCCCTCCACTTT
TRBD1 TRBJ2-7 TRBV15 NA CATSVPGQGIDYEQYF TGTGCCACCAGCGTTCCGGGACAGGGGATCGACTACGAGCAGTACTTC
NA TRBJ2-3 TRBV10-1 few CASDSTDTQYF TGCGCCAGCGACAGCACAGATACGCAGTATTTT
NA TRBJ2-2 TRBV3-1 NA CASSQADIAGELFF TGTGCCAGCAGCCAAGCTGACATAGCCGGGGAGCTGTTTTTT
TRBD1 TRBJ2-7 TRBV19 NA CASSGGQGAREQYF TGTGCCAGTAGTGGCGGACAGGGGGCACGAGAGCAGTACTTC
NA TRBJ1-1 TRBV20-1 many CSALGSFNTEAFF TGCAGTGCCTTGGGGTCTTTCAACACTGAAGCTTTCTTT
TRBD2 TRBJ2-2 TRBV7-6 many CASSSEGAGGPNTGELFF TGTGCCAGCAGCTCCGAGGGAGCGGGGGGGCCTAACACCGGGGAGCTGTTTTTT
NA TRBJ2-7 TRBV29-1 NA CSVEPQGASYERYF TGCAGCGTTGAACCCCAAGGGGCCTCCTACGAGCGGTACTTC
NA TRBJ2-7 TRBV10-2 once CASTERLYEQYF TGCGCCAGCACAGAAAGATTGTACGAGCAGTACTTC
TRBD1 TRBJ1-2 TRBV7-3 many CASSPGGTGGYGYTF TGTGCCAGCAGCCCAGGGGGGACAGGGGGCTATGGCTACACCTTC
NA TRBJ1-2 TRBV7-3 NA CASSRLGGDTRGDGYTF TGTGCCAGCAGTCGCCTGGGGGGGGACACCCGGGGGGATGGCTACACCTTC
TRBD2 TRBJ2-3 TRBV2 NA CASSDWLAGGTDTQYF TGTGCCAGCAGTGATTGGCTAGCGGGGGGCACAGATACGCAGTATTTT
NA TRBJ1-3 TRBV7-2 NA CASSLGAESRNTIYF TGTGCCAGCAGCTTAGGTGCCGAATCCCGAAACACCATATATTTT
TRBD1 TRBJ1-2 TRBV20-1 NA CSARESGQAIFYSYTF TGCAGTGCTAGAGAGTCGGGACAGGCCATCTTCTATAGCTACACCTTC
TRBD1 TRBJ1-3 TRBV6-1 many CASSEGQRIAGNTIYF TGTGCCAGCAGTGAGGGACAGAGGATTGCTGGAAACACCATATATTTT
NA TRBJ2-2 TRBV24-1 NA CATSDLPSGRRNTGELFF TGTGCCACCAGTGATTTACCCTCCGGACGCCGGAACACCGGGGAGCTGTTTTTT
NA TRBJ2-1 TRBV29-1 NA CSVDVRSYNEQFF TGCAGCGTTGACGTGCGGTCCTACAATGAGCAGTTCTTC
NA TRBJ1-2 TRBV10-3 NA CAIFLGSDRIGYTF TGTGCCATCTTTCTTGGGTCCGACCGTATTGGCTACACCTTC
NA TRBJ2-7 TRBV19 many CASSISQGSYEQYF TGTGCCAGTAGTATCTCGCAGGGGAGCTACGAGCAGTACTTC
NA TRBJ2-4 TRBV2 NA CASRAGLSESIQYF TGTGCCAGCAGGGCAGGGTTATCCGAAAGCATTCAGTACTTC
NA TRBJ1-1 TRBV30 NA CAWIGSGNTEAFF TGTGCCTGGATAGGCTCAGGGAACACTGAAGCTTTCTTT
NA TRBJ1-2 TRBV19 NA CASSTPYKGEVVDGYTF TGTGCCAGTAGTACCCCGTATAAAGGGGAAGTCGTTGATGGCTACACCTTC
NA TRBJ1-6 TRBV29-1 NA CSVRSRDGIYNSPLHF TGCAGCGTTCGTTCCCGGGACGGAATCTATAATTCACCCCTCCACTTT
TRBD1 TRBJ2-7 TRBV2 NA CASSEPGQGSYEQYF TGTGCCAGCAGTGAACCGGGACAGGGATCCTACGAGCAGTACTTC
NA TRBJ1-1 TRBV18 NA CASSQKQGPEAFF TGTGCCAGCTCACAAAAACAGGGACCTGAAGCTTTCTTT
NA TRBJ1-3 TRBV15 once CATSRRLQTAGNTIYF TGTGCCACCAGCAGAAGGCTCCAGACCGCTGGAAACACCATATATTTT
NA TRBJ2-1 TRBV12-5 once CASGSNKTGTRNYNEQFF TGTGCTAGTGGTTCAAACAAAACCGGGACAAGGAACTACAATGAGCAGTTCTTC
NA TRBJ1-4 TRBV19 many CASTVSRTGEKLFF TGTGCCAGTACGGTGAGCCGGACGGGCGAAAAACTGTTTTTT
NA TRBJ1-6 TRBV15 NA CATSREEGWDSPLHF TGTGCCACCAGCAGAGAGGAGGGTTGGGACTCACCCCTCCACTTT
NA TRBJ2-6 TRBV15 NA CATSPRIYGANVLTF TGTGCCACCAGCCCAAGGATCTATGGGGCCAACGTCCTGACTTTC
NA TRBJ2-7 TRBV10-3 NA CAIQAIGYLEQYF TGTGCCATCCAAGCGATAGGGTATCTCGAGCAGTACTTC
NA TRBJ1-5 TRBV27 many CASSFQGMSQPQHF TGTGCCAGCAGTTTCCAAGGAATGAGTCAGCCCCAGCATTTT
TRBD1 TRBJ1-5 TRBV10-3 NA CAISRDRQSSNQPQHF TGTGCCATCAGTCGGGACAGACAAAGTAGCAATCAGCCCCAGCATTTT
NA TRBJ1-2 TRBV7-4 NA CASSYRVNDGYTF TGTGCCAGCAGTTACCGGGTGAACGATGGCTACACCTTC
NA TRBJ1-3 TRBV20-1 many CSAYGPLSGNTIYF TGCAGTGCTTATGGACCGCTCTCTGGAAACACCATATATTTT
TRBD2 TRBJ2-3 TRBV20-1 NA CSAETSGGTDTQYF TGCAGTGCTGAGACTAGCGGGGGCACAGATACGCAGTATTTT
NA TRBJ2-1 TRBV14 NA CASSRSGLVPSYNEQFF TGCGCCAGCAGCCGGTCGGGGCTAGTTCCTTCCTACAATGAGCAGTTCTTC
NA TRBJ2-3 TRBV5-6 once CASSTPMGGALGYTQYF TGTGCCAGCAGTACCCCAATGGGCGGGGCCCTCGGGTATACGCAGTATTTT
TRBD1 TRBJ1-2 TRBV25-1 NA CASSEVVPGGGYTF TGTGCCAGCAGTGAAGTCGTGCCAGGGGGCGGCTACACCTTC
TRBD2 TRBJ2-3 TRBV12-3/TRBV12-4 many CASSRRTSGEGDTQYF TGTGCCAGCAGCCGCCGGACTAGCGGGGAAGGGGATACGCAGTATTTT
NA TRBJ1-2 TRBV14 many CASSQARERGYTF TGTGCCAGCAGCCAAGCCCGTGAGCGTGGCTACACCTTC
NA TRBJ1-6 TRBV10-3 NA CAISEGSYLHF TGTGCCATCAGTGAAGGGAGCTACCTCCACTTT
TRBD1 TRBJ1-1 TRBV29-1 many CSVEDTDRGRRREAFF TGCAGCGTTGAAGATACGGACAGGGGGCGGCGGAGGGAAGCTTTCTTT
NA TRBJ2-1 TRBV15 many CATTHAGWWDNEQFF TGTGCCACCACCCACGCCGGGTGGTGGGACAATGAGCAGTTCTTC
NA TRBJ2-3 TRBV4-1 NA CASSQVVGAADTQYF TGCGCCAGCAGCCAAGTCGTTGGGGCCGCAGATACGCAGTATTTT
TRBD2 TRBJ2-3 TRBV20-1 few CSATSQRGRWGDTQYF TGCAGTGCTACTTCTCAGCGGGGGCGGTGGGGAGATACGCAGTATTTT
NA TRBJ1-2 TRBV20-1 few CSANGYTF TGCAGTGCTAATGGCTACACCTTC
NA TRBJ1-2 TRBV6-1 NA CASSSPGWRMDGYTF TGCGCCAGCAGTTCCCCGGGATGGAGGATGGATGGCTACACCTTC